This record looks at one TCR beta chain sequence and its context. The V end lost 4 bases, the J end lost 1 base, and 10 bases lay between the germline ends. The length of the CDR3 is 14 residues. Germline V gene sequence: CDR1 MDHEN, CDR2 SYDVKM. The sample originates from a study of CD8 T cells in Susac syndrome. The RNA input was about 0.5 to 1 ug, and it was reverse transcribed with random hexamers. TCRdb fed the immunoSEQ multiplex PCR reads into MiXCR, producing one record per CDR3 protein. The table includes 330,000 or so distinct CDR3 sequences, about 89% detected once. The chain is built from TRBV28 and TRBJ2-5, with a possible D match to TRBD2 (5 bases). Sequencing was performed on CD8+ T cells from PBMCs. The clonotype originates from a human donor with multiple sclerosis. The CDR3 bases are TGTGCCAGCAGTTCCACTAGGTTCCAAGAGACCCAGTACTTC. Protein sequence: CASSSTRFQETQYF. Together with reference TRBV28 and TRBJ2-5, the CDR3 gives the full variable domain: DVKVTQSSRYLVKRTGEKVFLECVQDMDHENMFWYRQDPGLGLRLIYFSYDVKMKEKGDIPEGYSVSREKKERFSLILESASTNQTSMYLCASSSTRFQETQYFGPGTRLLVL.